This is a list of T cell receptor beta chains from one sample in a study of cytomegalovirus exposure and HLA in healthy donors. The method was immunoSEQ multiplex PCR; TCRdb's version includes in-frame clones alone and lacks a portion of them. The sample holds under 250,000 clones; 75% to 80% are singletons and the top ten take 1.5% to 2%. Sequencing was done on a sample of PBMCs. The receptors derive from a male donor in good health and CMV-seronegative. Each CDR3 is given with its conserved first and last residue. D genes are given only for firm matches. Not every row has a clone size; where given, it reads once, few, many or a size class.

V,size,length,D,J,DNA,CDR3
TRBV27,.,16,.,TRBJ2-7,TGTGCCAGCAGTTCAATCTCAGCCGCGGTGTTGGCCGAGCAGTACTTC,CASSSISAAVLAEQYF
TRBV9,once,17,TRBD1,TRBJ1-3,TGTGCCAGCAGCGTAGAGGCAGGGGGGATCTCTGGAAACACCATATATTTT,CASSVEAGGISGNTIYF
TRBV5-6,.,12,.,TRBJ2-3,TGTGCCAGCAGCTTGCCGGCAGATACGCAGTATTTT,CASSLPADTQYF
TRBV27,.,16,TRBD1,TRBJ1-1,TGTGCCAGCAGCCGATACAGGGGGCTGGTAGACACTGAAGCTTTCTTT,CASSRYRGLVDTEAFF
TRBV9,.,16,.,TRBJ1-3,TGTGCCAGCAGCGTAAGTGCAGCGATCTCTGGAAACACCATATATTTT,CASSVSAAISGNTIYF
TRBV18,.,16,TRBD2,TRBJ2-1,TGTGCCAGCTCCCCCTATAGCGGGAGGTCCTACAATGAGCAGTTCTTC,CASSPYSGRSYNEQFF
TRBV7-9,.,19,TRBD2,TRBJ2-3,TGTGCCAGCAGCAATTGGGGACTAGCGGGAGACCCCGCCGGGGATACGCAGTATTTT,CASSNWGLAGDPAGDTQYF
TRBV5-1,.,15,TRBD2,TRBJ2-7,TGCGCCAGCAGCTTGGGGACTAGCGGAACCTCCACGCAGTACTTC,CASSLGTSGTSTQYF
TRBV6-4,.,15,TRBD2,TRBJ2-7,TGTGCCAGCAGTGAAGGAGCGGGAGCCTCCTACGAGCAGTACTTC,CASSEGAGASYEQYF
TRBV27,.,15,TRBD1,TRBJ1-1,TGTGCCAGCAGTTTAGACAGGGGTCGATTCACTGAAGCTTTCTTT,CASSLDRGRFTEAFF
TRBV11-2,few,13,.,TRBJ2-7,TGTGCCAGCAGCTTAGGTGAGGGCTACGAGCAGTACTTC,CASSLGEGYEQYF
TRBV19,.,12,.,TRBJ1-1,TGTGCCAGTAGAGAGCAGAACACTGAAGCTTTCTTT,CASREQNTEAFF
TRBV21-1,few,15,.,TRBJ1-1,TGTGCCAGCAGCACTCAGGCCGGGGGGAACACTGAAGCTTTCTTT,CASSTQAGGNTEAFF
TRBV27,few,13,TRBD1,TRBJ2-5,TGTGCCAGCAGTAGGCGACAGGGCGAGACCCAGTACTTC,CASSRRQGETQYF
TRBV10-3,once,17,TRBD1,TRBJ2-6,TGTGCCATCAAGCATGGACAGGGGGGTTCTGGGGCCAACGTCCTGACTTTC,CAIKHGQGGSGANVLTF
TRBV18,.,15,TRBD1,TRBJ1-6,TGTGCCAGCTCACCAAACGGACAGGGGTGGCCACCCCTCCACTTT,CASSPNGQGWPPLHF
TRBV4-2,.,16,TRBD1,TRBJ1-4,TGTGCCAGCAGCCAGATCGGGACAGGGGCTAATGAAAAACTGTTTTTT,CASSQIGTGANEKLFF
TRBV28,.,17,TRBD1,TRBJ2-7,TGTGCCAGCAGTTACCCCATTCAGGGGACAGACAACTACGAGCAGTACTTC,CASSYPIQGTDNYEQYF
TRBV7-2,.,13,.,TRBJ1-1,TGTGCCAGCAGACCCGCGGTAGGTTCTGAAGCTTTCTTT,CASRPAVGSEAFF
TRBV2,.,15,TRBD1,TRBJ2-7,TGTGCCAGCAGGGACATAAACAGGGGGCACTACGAGCAGTACTTC,CASRDINRGHYEQYF
TRBV30,.,14,.,TRBJ2-2,TGTGCCTCCTCATCGGGGGTTAACACCGGGGAGCTGTTTTTT,CASSSGVNTGELFF
TRBV7-3,.,15,.,TRBJ2-3,TGTGCCAGCAGTCGGGGCGGGGCAGGGTCGGATACGCAGTATTTT,CASSRGGAGSDTQYF
TRBV6-4,.,13,.,TRBJ2-1,TGTGCCAGCAGTGACGCCGGGTACAATGAGCAGTTCTTC,CASSDAGYNEQFF
TRBV19,few,14,.,TRBJ2-7,TGTGCCAGTAGTATAGATATAGGGGCCTACGAGCAGTACTTC,CASSIDIGAYEQYF
TRBV6-5,.,13,.,TRBJ2-7,TGTGCCAGCAGTTCCACTCCAGTTAGCGAGCAGTACTTC,CASSSTPVSEQYF
TRBV27,.,17,.,TRBJ1-1,TGTGCCAGCAGTGTAGGGGTGAGTTGGCAGGGGAACACTGAAGCTTTCTTT,CASSVGVSWQGNTEAFF
TRBV4-1,.,15,TRBD1,TRBJ1-6,TGCGCCAGCAGCCAAGGGACAGGGGCTGACTCACCCCTCCACTTT,CASSQGTGADSPLHF
TRBV5-1,.,13,.,TRBJ2-7,TGCGCCAGCAGCTTGTTCGGGGACATCGAGCAGTACTTC,CASSLFGDIEQYF
TRBV6-1,.,13,.,TRBJ2-7,TGTGCCAGCAGTGACCCCTTTACCTACGAGCAGTACTTC,CASSDPFTYEQYF
TRBV7-2,.,15,TRBD1,TRBJ2-7,TGTGCCAGCAGCTTAGGGACAGGGGGCGGCTACGAGCAGTACTTC,CASSLGTGGGYEQYF
TRBV7-9,few,12,.,TRBJ2-7,TGTGCCAGCAGCCCGGGGGATTACGAGCAGTACTTC,CASSPGDYEQYF
TRBV9,.,15,TRBD2,TRBJ2-2,TGTGCCAGCACTAGCGGGAGGACGAACACCGGGGAGCTGTTTTTT,CASTSGRTNTGELFF
TRBV7-3,.,15,TRBD2,TRBJ2-3,TGTGCCAGCAGCTTAGAGGGAGGGCCAGGAGATACGCAGTATTTT,CASSLEGGPGDTQYF
TRBV27,.,14,TRBD1,TRBJ1-2,TGTGCCAGCAAATCACAGGGGGCAAACTATGGCTACACCTTC,CASKSQGANYGYTF
TRBV29-1,.,11,.,TRBJ1-1,TGCAGCGCCGGGGGGCCTACTGAAGCTTTCTTT,CSAGGPTEAFF
TRBV18,few,17,TRBD2,TRBJ2-7,TGTGCCAGCTCACCACCCAGCCAAGGACTAGCGACCGGGGAGCAGTACTTC,CASSPPSQGLATGEQYF
TRBV28,.,12,.,TRBJ2-1,TGTGCCAGCAGTTTCTGGACTGCTGAGCAGTTCTTC,CASSFWTAEQFF
TRBV19,.,16,TRBD2,TRBJ2-3,TGTGCCAGTAGTATTACAGCGGGGGGGCGACGAGATACGCAGTATTTT,CASSITAGGRRDTQYF
TRBV4-3,.,14,TRBD1,TRBJ1-2,TGCGCCAGCAGCCAAAGGACAGGGGCGAGGGGCTACACCTTC,CASSQRTGARGYTF
TRBV28,.,15,TRBD2,TRBJ2-7,TGTGCCAGCAGTTTAGTTAGCGGGAGGGCCGGGGAGCAGTACTTC,CASSLVSGRAGEQYF
TRBV19,.,16,.,TRBJ2-3,TGTGCCAGTAGTCGCGACAGATTAGCCGGCACAGATACGCAGTATTTT,CASSRDRLAGTDTQYF
TRBV4-2,.,17,TRBD2,TRBJ2-7,TGTGCCAGCAGCCAAGAAACTCCACTAGCGGCGAGCTACGAGCAGTACTTC,CASSQETPLAASYEQYF
TRBV19,.,13,TRBD1,TRBJ2-7,TGTGCCAGTAGGGGACAGACCTCCTACGAGCAGTACTTC,CASRGQTSYEQYF
TRBV28,.,15,TRBD1,TRBJ1-4,TGTGCCAGCAGTCCCCGACAGGGGGCTAATGAAAAACTGTTTTTT,CASSPRQGANEKLFF
TRBV30,few,13,.,TRBJ1-1,TGTGCCTGGAGGTTCCAGCGTGCGGATGAAGCTTTCTTT,CAWRFQRADEAFF